This paragraph covers one T cell receptor beta chain sequence. Trimming took 9 bases from V and 6 from J, leaving 7 bases between them. CDR1 and CDR2 (germline): MNHEY, SMNVEV (reference sequence). This CDR3 has 10 residues. These data come from a study of blood T cells in healthy people across ages. A sample-barcoded 5' primer and a J-beta primer mix were used in a second PCR of roughly 6 to 11 cycles. TCRdb re-analysed the 5' RACE reads in MiXCR, keeping a single row per CDR3 protein. The sample gives approximately 800,000 distinct CDR3 sequences, approximately 53% of which show up once; approximately 40% is in the top ten.

The receptor's source is a man aged 80 or over in good health. The V call is TRBV27, the J call TRBJ2-3, with a tentative D call TRBD2 (5 bases). The sequencing input was blood. The CDR3: CASGGDTQYF. The CDR3, as DNA: TGTGCCAGTGGCGGGGATACGCAGTATTTT.